This is a list of T cell receptor beta chains from one sample in a study of vaccination and CD4 T cells after COVID-19. TCRdb re-called the PCR reads with MiXCR, one entry per CDR3 protein. The data show some 3,300 distinct CDR3 sequences, 15% to 20% seen once. For these TCRs, the target antigens are not known. Specimen: CD4+ T cells from blood, cultured in vitro. These receptors were taken from a human donor who had recovered from COVID-19. Both conserved end residues are part of each CDR3. Fields, in order: J gene, D gene, clone size, V gene, CDR3 DNA, CDR3 protein. D genes are given only for firm matches. The size entry is marked missing in some rows and otherwise reads once, few, many or a size class.

TRBJ1-1,.,medium-sized,TRBV19,TGTGCCAGTAGCAGAGGGACGCCTAACACTGAAGCTTTCTTT,CASSRGTPNTEAFF
TRBJ1-3,.,few,TRBV5-1,TGCGCCAGCAGCTTGGATAGAAACACCATATATTTT,CASSLDRNTIYF
TRBJ1-1,.,medium-sized,TRBV20-1,TGCAGTGCTAGACGACAGGCAGGGAGCACTGAAGCTTTCTTT,CSARRQAGSTEAFF
TRBJ1-5,.,medium-sized,TRBV7-9,TGTGCCAGCAGCTTAGTTCCAGGTCCCCAGCATTTT,CASSLVPGPQHF
TRBJ1-5,.,medium-sized,TRBV20-1,TGCAGTGCTGGCCCGCGGGCCGGTTTCAATCAGCCCCAGCATTTT,CSAGPRAGFNQPQHF
TRBJ2-7,.,few,TRBV6-1,TGTGCCAGCAGCCAAGCGGCCTCCTACGAGCAGTACTTC,CASSQAASYEQYF
TRBJ2-7,.,.,TRBV7-9,TGTGCCAGCAGCGCTCGTAATAACGAGCAGTACTTC,CASSARNNEQYF
TRBJ1-5,.,medium-sized,TRBV19,TGTGCCAGTAGTGTACCGGGGCGATACAATCAGCCCCAGCATTTT,CASSVPGRYNQPQHF
TRBJ2-5,.,.,TRBV7-8,TGTGCCAGCAGCTTGGGGCTAGCGGAGACCCAGTACTTC,CASSLGLAETQYF
TRBJ2-7,TRBD2,medium-sized,TRBV3-1,TGTGCCAGCAGCCAAGGAGCGGGGTCCTACGAGCAGTACTTC,CASSQGAGSYEQYF
TRBJ2-2,.,few,TRBV12-3/TRBV12-4,TGTGCCAGCAGTTTAAGGGGGGGAACCGGGGAGCTGTTTTTT,CASSLRGGTGELFF
TRBJ1-6,TRBD1,few,TRBV11-2,TGTGCCAGCAGCAACAGGGGGTTTTACTCACCCCTCCACTTT,CASSNRGFYSPLHF
TRBJ2-1,TRBD2,medium-sized,TRBV12-3/TRBV12-4,TGTGCCAGCAGCTCTAGCGGGGGCGGTGAGCAGTTCTTC,CASSSSGGGEQFF
TRBJ1-5,.,.,TRBV20-1,TGCAGTGCTCAGGGTTATCACGATCAGCCCCAGCATTTT,CSAQGYHDQPQHF
TRBJ2-3,TRBD2,medium-sized,TRBV7-9,TGTGCCAGCAGCTTTCCGTTAGCGGGGGGTACAGATACGCAGTATTTT,CASSFPLAGGTDTQYF
TRBJ2-5,.,large,TRBV7-9,TGTGCCAGCAGCTTAGCGTCCGGGCAAGAGACCCAGTACTTC,CASSLASGQETQYF
TRBJ1-2,TRBD1,medium-sized,TRBV12-3/TRBV12-4,TGTGCCAGCAGTTCCCTCCTACAGGGGGGGTACTATGGCTACACCTTC,CASSSLLQGGYYGYTF
TRBJ1-4,TRBD1,.,TRBV20-1,TGCAGTGCTAGGACTACGGGACAGGGCGTTGAAAAACTGTTTTTT,CSARTTGQGVEKLFF
TRBJ1-2,TRBD1,.,TRBV29-1,TGCAGCGCTGACAGGGATGACTATGGCTACACCTTC,CSADRDDYGYTF
TRBJ1-3,.,medium-sized,TRBV7-9,TGTGCCAGCAGCTTAGATCCTCTCTACTCTGGAAACACCATATATTTT,CASSLDPLYSGNTIYF
TRBJ2-5,.,.,TRBV19,TGTGCCAGTAGTATAGGACAGCAAGAGACCCAGTACTTC,CASSIGQQETQYF
TRBJ1-5,.,medium-sized,TRBV6-1,TGTGCCAGCGTTCGTTTGCGGGATCAGCCCCAGCATTTT,CASVRLRDQPQHF
TRBJ1-2,.,medium-sized,TRBV12-3/TRBV12-4,TGTGCCAGCACCAATTCCGGGACACATGCTAACTATGGCTACACCTTC,CASTNSGTHANYGYTF
TRBJ1-2,TRBD1,.,TRBV5-6,TGTGCCAGCAGCCTCCCGGGACAGGGGGCCTATGGCTACACCTTC,CASSLPGQGAYGYTF
TRBJ2-7,.,few,TRBV6-2/TRBV6-3,TGTGCCAGCAAAGACCCGTACGAGCAGTACTTC,CASKDPYEQYF
TRBJ2-7,.,few,TRBV19,TGTGCCAGTAGTATAGGGGGGAAGAGAACCTACGAGCAGTACTTC,CASSIGGKRTYEQYF
TRBJ2-7,.,.,TRBV25-1,TGTGCCAGCAGACACACAGGGTCCTACGAGCAGTACTTC,CASRHTGSYEQYF
TRBJ2-1,.,.,TRBV2,TGTGCCAGCAAAGCCAGGGTTTACAATGAGCAGTTCTTC,CASKARVYNEQFF
TRBJ1-2,TRBD1,medium-sized,TRBV27,TGTGCCAGCAGTTTGGGGGACAGGGGGCACCTTGGCTACACCTTC,CASSLGDRGHLGYTF
TRBJ2-5,.,.,TRBV30,TGTGCCTGGAACCCCACGGCAGGGGAGACCCAGTACTTC,CAWNPTAGETQYF
TRBJ2-7,TRBD1,.,TRBV6-1,TGTGCCAGCGGCCCTAACAGGGGCGTTAGCTCCTACGAGCAGTACTTC,CASGPNRGVSSYEQYF
TRBJ2-3,.,few,TRBV2,TGTGCCAGCACCCAGCCTCGGGGCAGAACGCAGTATTTT,CASTQPRGRTQYF
TRBJ1-1,.,medium-sized,TRBV19,TGTGCCAGTAGTAAGCGACAGACTGAAGCTTTCTTT,CASSKRQTEAFF
TRBJ2-7,.,medium-sized,TRBV12-3/TRBV12-4,TGTGCCAGCAGTGCGGGACGGGTCTACGAGCAGTACTTC,CASSAGRVYEQYF
TRBJ2-1,.,few,TRBV9,TGTGCCAGCAGCGTAGACGCGGGGTCGGTCGATGAGCAGTTCTTC,CASSVDAGSVDEQFF
TRBJ2-2,TRBD2,medium-sized,TRBV12-3/TRBV12-4,TGTGCCAGCAGTCGACTAGCGACAAACACCGGGGAGCTGTTTTTT,CASSRLATNTGELFF
TRBJ2-7,TRBD2,medium-sized,TRBV7-2,TGTGCCAGCAGCTTAGCGGGGACTAGCGGGGGGTACTCCTACGAGCAGTACTTC,CASSLAGTSGGYSYEQYF
TRBJ2-5,.,.,TRBV30,TGTGCCTGGAGTTCGGGCCCGACGGTCGGGGAGACCCAGTACTTC,CAWSSGPTVGETQYF
TRBJ2-7,.,few,TRBV6-2/TRBV6-3,TGTGCCAGCAGTTACGGGCCCACCTACGAGCAGTACTTC,CASSYGPTYEQYF
TRBJ1-2,.,large,TRBV27,TGTGCCAGCAGTTTCGGGCCAAACTATGGCTACACCTTC,CASSFGPNYGYTF
TRBJ1-1,.,.,TRBV6-1,TGTGCCAGCAGAGGGACGGGGAACACTGAAGCTTTCTTT,CASRGTGNTEAFF
TRBJ1-6,TRBD1,.,TRBV12-3/TRBV12-4,TGTGCCAGCAGTCAGGGGGGTAGTTCACCCCTCCAATTT,CASSQGGSSPLQF